This T cell receptor beta chain was sequenced for a study of cytomegalovirus exposure and HLA in healthy donors. A multiplex PCR was run with 60 Vbeta primers and 13 Jbeta primers. The table came from immunoSEQ multiplex PCR; TCRdb's copy has only in-frame clones and leaves some out. The table has 150,000 to 200,000 clones, approximately 67% seen once; the top ten hold roughly 2.9%. The ends lost 8 bases at V and 9 bases at J; junction bases unmatched: 7. The CDR3 is made up of 13 amino acids. In germline, CDR1 is SNHLY, CDR2 FYNNEI. Sequenced: PBMCs. The genes are TRBV2 and TRBJ2-1, with TRBD1 identical over 10 bases. This TCR derives from a man aged 35 to 55 in good health and CMV-seronegative. The CDR3 protein is CASLRQGAGEQFF. DNA of the CDR3: TGTGCCAGCTTACGACAGGGGGCTGGTGAGCAGTTCTTC.